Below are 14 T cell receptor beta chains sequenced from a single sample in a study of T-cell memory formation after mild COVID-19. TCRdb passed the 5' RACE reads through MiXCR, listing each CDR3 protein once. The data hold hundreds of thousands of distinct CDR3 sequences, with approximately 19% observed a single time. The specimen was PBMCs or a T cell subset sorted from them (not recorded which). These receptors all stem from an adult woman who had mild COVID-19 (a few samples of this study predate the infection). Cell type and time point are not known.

CDR3 amino acids: CASSGLSGYTTAGELFF. The CDR3 coding sequence is TGTGCCAGCAGTGGGTTGAGCGGGTATACCACCGCCGGGGAGCTGTTTTTT. V gene TRBV3-1 combines with J gene TRBJ2-2; TRBD2 might be the D (6 bases). The germline V gene encodes CDR1 LGHDT and CDR2 YNNKEL (reference sequence). This CDR3 has 17 amino acids. With 6 bases removed from V and 6 bases from J, the gap between germline ends came to 23 bases.

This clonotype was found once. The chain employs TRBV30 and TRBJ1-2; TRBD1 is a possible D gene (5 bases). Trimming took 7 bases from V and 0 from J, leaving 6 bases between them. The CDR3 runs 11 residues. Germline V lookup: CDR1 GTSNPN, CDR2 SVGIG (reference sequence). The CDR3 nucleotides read TGTGCCTTGGGGGCTAACTATGGCTACACCTTC. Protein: CALGANYGYTF.

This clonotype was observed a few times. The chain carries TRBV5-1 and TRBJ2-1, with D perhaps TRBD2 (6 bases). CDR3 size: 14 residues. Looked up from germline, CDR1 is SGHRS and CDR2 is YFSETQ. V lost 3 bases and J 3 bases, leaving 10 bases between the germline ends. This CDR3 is CASSSGDFYNEQFF. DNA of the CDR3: TGCGCCAGCAGCTCGGGGGACTTCTACAATGAGCAGTTCTTC.

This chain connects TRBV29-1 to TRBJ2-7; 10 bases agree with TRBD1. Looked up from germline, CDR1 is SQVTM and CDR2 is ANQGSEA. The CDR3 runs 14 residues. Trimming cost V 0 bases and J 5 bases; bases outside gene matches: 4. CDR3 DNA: TGCAGCGTTGAAGACCGGGACAGGGGACACGAGCAGTACTTC. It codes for CSVEDRDRGHEQYF.

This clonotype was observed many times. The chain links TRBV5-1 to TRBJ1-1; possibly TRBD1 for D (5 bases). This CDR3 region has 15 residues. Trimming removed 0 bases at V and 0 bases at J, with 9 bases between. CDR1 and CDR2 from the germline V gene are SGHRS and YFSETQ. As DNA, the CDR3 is TGCGCCAGCAGCTTGGCGGGGGAGATGAACACTGAAGCTTTCTTT. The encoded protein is CASSLAGEMNTEAFF.

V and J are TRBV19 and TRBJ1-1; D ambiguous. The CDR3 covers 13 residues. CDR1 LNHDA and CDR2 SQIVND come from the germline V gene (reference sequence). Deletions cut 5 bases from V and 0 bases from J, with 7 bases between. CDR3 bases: TGTGCCAGTAGTTCCGTGATGAACACTGAAGCTTTCTTT. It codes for CASSSVMNTEAFF.

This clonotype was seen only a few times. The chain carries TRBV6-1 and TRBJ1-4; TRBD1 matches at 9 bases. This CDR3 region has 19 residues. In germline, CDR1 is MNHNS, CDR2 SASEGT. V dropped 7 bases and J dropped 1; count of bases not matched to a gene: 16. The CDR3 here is CASIYRDRDLLRTNEKLFF. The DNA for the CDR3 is TGTGCCAGCATTTATCGGGACAGGGACCTATTGAGAACTAATGAAAAACTGTTTTTT.

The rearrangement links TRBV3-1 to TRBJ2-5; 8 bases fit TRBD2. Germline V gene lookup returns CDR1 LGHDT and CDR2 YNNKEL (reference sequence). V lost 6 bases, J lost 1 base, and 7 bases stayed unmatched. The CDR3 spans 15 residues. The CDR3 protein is CASRFQLAVQETQYF. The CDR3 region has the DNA TGTGCCAGCAGATTTCAACTAGCGGTCCAAGAGACCCAGTACTTC.

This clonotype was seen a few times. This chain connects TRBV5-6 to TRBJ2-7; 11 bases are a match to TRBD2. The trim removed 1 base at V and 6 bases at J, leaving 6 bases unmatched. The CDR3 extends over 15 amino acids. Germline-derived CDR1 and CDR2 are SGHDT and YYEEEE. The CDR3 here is CASSLLLAGGSEQYF. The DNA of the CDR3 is TGTGCCAGCAGCTTGCTGCTAGCGGGGGGCTCCGAGCAGTACTTC.

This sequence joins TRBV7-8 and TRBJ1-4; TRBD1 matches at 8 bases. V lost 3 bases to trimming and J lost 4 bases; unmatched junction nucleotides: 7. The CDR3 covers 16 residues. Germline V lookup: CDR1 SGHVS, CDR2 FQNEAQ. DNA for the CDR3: TGTGCCAGCAGCTTGGACAGGGAGTACCATAATGAAAAACTGTTTTTT. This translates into CASSLDREYHNEKLFF.

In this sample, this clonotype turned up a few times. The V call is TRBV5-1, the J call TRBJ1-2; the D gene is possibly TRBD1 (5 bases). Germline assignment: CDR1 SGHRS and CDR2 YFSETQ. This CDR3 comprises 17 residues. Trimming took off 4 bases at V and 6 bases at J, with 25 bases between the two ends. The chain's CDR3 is CASSVSSRDGPRNGYTF. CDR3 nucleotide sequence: TGCGCCAGCAGCGTGAGCAGCCGGGACGGACCTAGAAATGGCTACACCTTC.

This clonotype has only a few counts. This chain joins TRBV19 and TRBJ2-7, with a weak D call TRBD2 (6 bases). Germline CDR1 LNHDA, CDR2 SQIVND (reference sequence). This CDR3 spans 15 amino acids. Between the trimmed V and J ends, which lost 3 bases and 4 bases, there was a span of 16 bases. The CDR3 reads CASSIRGGWSYEQYF. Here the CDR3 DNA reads TGTGCCAGTAGTATCCGAGGAGGGTGGTCTTACGAGCAGTACTTC.

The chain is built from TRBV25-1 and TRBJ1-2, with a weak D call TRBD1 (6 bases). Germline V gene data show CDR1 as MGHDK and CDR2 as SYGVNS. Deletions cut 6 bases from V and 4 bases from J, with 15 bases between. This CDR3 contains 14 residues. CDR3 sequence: CASSGRQATYGYTF. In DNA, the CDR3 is TGTGCCAGCAGCGGTAGACAGGCCACCTATGGCTACACCTTC.

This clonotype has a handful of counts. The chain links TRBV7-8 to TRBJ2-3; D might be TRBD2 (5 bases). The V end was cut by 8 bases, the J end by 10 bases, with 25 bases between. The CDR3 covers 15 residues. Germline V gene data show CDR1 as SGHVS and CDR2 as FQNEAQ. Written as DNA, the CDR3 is TGTGCCAGCGGTGGAAGGGCTAGCCCCATAGGCTCGCAGTATTTT. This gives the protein CASGGRASPIGSQYF.